Each of the 19 T cell receptor beta chains below was sequenced from the same sample in a study of T cells after yellow fever vaccination. TCRdb reprocessed the 5' RACE reads via MiXCR and lists one record per CDR3 protein. The sample holds some 390,000 distinct CDR3 sequences, around 6.5% seen once. The source was PBMCs, collected 5 days after the yellow fever booster vaccination. The receptors originated from a man younger than 45 who received the YFV17D yellow fever vaccine.

This clonotype was detected many times. The chain recombines TRBV15 with TRBJ1-5; no clear D. Per the germline V gene, CDR1 is LNHNV and CDR2 is YYDKDF (reference sequence). Trimming left V 0 bases short and J 3 bases short, with 9 bases between. This CDR3 spans 15 amino acids. For the CDR3, the DNA is TGTGCCACCAGCAGAGAGACAAGGGTCAATCAGCCCCAGCATTTT. This codes for CATSRETRVNQPQHF.

This clonotype was counted many times. The V and J genes are TRBV27 and TRBJ2-5; D unresolved. The germline gives CDR1 MNHEY, CDR2 SMNVEV (reference sequence). The V gene lost 7 bases and the J gene lost 14 bases, with 17 bases spanning the gap. The CDR3 consists of 11 residues. CDR3 in amino acids: CASMAKAHQYF. DNA for the CDR3: TGTGCCAGCATGGCTAAGGCACACCAATACTTC.

The chain combines TRBV20-1 with TRBJ2-3; no clear D gene. CDR1 is DFQATT and CDR2 is SNEGSKA in the germline V gene (reference sequence). The CDR3 loop spans 16 amino acids. V lost 2 bases, J lost 2 bases, and 17 bases lay in between. For the CDR3, the DNA is TGCAGTGCTAGACCCCGGGTGGTAGTCTACACAGATACGCAGTATTTT. Protein product: CSARPRVVVYTDTQYF.

This clonotype was seen more than once but under ten times. J is TRBJ1-4 and V is TRBV20-1; TRBD1 agrees at 9 bases. The CDR3 spans 16 residues. The germline V gene encodes CDR1 DFQATT and CDR2 SNEGSKA (reference sequence). V dropped 1 base and J dropped 6; count of bases not matched to a gene: 9. CDR3 sequence: CSARVGSGQGYEKLFF. The CDR3 DNA follows: TGCAGTGCTAGAGTTGGCTCGGGACAGGGTTATGAAAAACTGTTTTTT.

Many counts were recorded for this clonotype. The rearrangement uses TRBV29-1 and TRBJ2-7; D is unclear. Germline assignment: CDR1 SQVTM and CDR2 ANQGSEA. The CDR3 extends over 14 amino acids. V was cut by 2 bases and J by 2 bases, with 13 bases left in between. CDR3 sequence (DNA): TGCAGCGTTGAACTGGCCTGGGGAACCTACGAGCAGTACTTC. It is translated as CSVELAWGTYEQYF.

This clonotype was counted a few times. V and J are TRBV7-9 and TRBJ2-3; D assignment may be TRBD1 or TRBD2 (5 bases each). The germline V and J ends were trimmed by 5 bases and 5 bases, with 23 bases remaining between them. From germline, CDR1 is SEHNR and CDR2 FQNEAQ (reference sequence). The CDR3 is made up of 17 amino acids. The CDR3 is CASSVIGASDGKDTQYF. The CDR3 nucleotides are TGTGCCAGCAGCGTGATCGGGGCCTCCGACGGGAAAGATACGCAGTATTTT.

This chain uses TRBV20-1 with TRBJ2-1, with D unclear. V lost 3 bases, J lost 6 bases, and 9 bases lay in between. Per germline, CDR1 DFQATT and CDR2 SNEGSKA (reference sequence). This CDR3 region has 12 residues. The CDR3 DNA is TGCAGTGCTAGCAACAGCCGCAATGAGCAGTTCTTC. Its translation is CSASNSRNEQFF.

This clonotype was seen at least ten times. V gene TRBV20-1 combines with J gene TRBJ2-1, with D perhaps matching TRBD2 (5 bases). Trimming removed 3 bases at V and 4 bases at J, with 16 bases between. From germline, CDR1 is DFQATT and CDR2 SNEGSKA (reference sequence). The CDR3 is 15 residues long. Here the CDR3 reads CSASPLAAEYNEQFF. The CDR3 DNA reads as TGCAGTGCTAGCCCCCTAGCAGCAGAATACAATGAGCAGTTCTTC.

This clonotype was detected only a few times. This chain connects TRBV9 to TRBJ2-1; no clear D. Trimming pared 4 bases from V and 0 bases from J, leaving 11 bases between. There are 15 residues in the CDR3. Germline values: CDR1 SGDLS, CDR2 YYNGEE. The CDR3 DNA follows: TGTGCCAGCAGCCTTCACAGCGACTCCTACAATGAGCAGTTCTTC. As protein: CASSLHSDSYNEQFF.

Ten or more counts support this clonotype. The genes are TRBV20-1 and TRBJ2-1; perhaps TRBD1 as D (6 bases). The CDR3 sequence is 13 residues long. Germline lookup yields CDR1 DFQATT and CDR2 SNEGSKA (reference sequence). Trimming removed 1 base from V and 6 bases from J, with 10 bases in between. CDR3: CSARAGVVNEQFF. CDR3 in DNA: TGCAGTGCTAGAGCAGGGGTTGTCAATGAGCAGTTCTTC.

This rearrangement joins TRBV12-3 or TRBV12-4 to TRBJ2-3; D is uncertain. The CDR3 runs to 11 residues. Trimming stripped 4 bases from V and 7 bases from J, with 6 bases between. This chain's CDR3 is CASSSPNTQYF. The DNA for the CDR3 is TGTGCCAGCAGTTCTCCCAATACGCAGTATTTT.

This clonotype was seen ten or more times. V gene TRBV5-1 combines with J gene TRBJ2-1; D remains unclear. The CDR3 length is 12 residues. V gave up 7 bases and J gave up 6 bases, with 11 bases separating them. CDR1 is SGHRS and CDR2 is YFSETQ in the germline V gene. The DNA of the CDR3 is TGCGCCAGCTCCTCCCCGGGCAATGAGCAGTTCTTC. It translates to CASSSPGNEQFF.

V is TRBV27 and J is TRBJ1-6, with TRBD1 as a possible D gene (6 bases). Germline assignment: CDR1 MNHEY and CDR2 SMNVEV (reference sequence). The germline V and J ends were trimmed by 9 bases and 7 bases, with 13 bases remaining between them. The CDR3 loop spans 13 amino acids. The CDR3 bases are TGTGCCAGTAGAACAGGGCTAAATTCACCCCTCCACTTT. Its protein product is CASRTGLNSPLHF.

The J gene is TRBJ2-3, the V gene TRBV5-1; D gene uncertain. The germline CDR1 and CDR2 sequences are SGHRS and YFSETQ. This CDR3 is 14 amino acids long. Trimming cost V 4 bases and J 2 bases, with 11 bases left between them. In DNA, the CDR3 is TGCGCCAGCAGCCTCACGGTAACCACAGATACGCAGTATTTT. Protein product: CASSLTVTTDTQYF.

This clonotype was seen repeatedly, ten times or more. V and J are TRBV5-1 and TRBJ2-7; 8 nucleotides line up with TRBD1. Per the germline V gene, CDR1 is SGHRS and CDR2 is YFSETQ. The CDR3 consists of 13 residues. The V segment lost 3 bases and the J segment 5 bases; nucleotides outside the gene matches: 4. CDR3 in DNA: TGCGCCAGCAGCTACAGGGGGATAAACGAGCAGTACTTC. Translation: CASSYRGINEQYF.

Only a few counts were recorded for this clonotype. The rearrangement uses TRBV7-8 and TRBJ1-2, with D perhaps TRBD1 (6 bases). V lost 6 bases, J lost 2 bases, and 10 bases lay in between. The germline CDR1 and CDR2 sequences are SGHVS and FQNEAQ. This CDR3 has 13 amino acids. CDR3 bases: TGTGCCAGCAGTTCAGGGGCAAACTATGGCTACACCTTC. Its translation is CASSSGANYGYTF.

The table lists this clonotype with many counts. The chain is built from TRBV6-5 and TRBJ2-5; D is unresolved. The ends were cut back, 3 bases at V and 3 bases at J, with 8 bases in the middle. CDR3 size: 13 residues. The germline V gene has CDR1 MNHEY and CDR2 SVGAGI. CDR3: CASSYGREETQYF. CDR3 DNA: TGTGCCAGCAGTTATGGCCGGGAAGAGACCCAGTACTTC.

The chain combines TRBV5-6 with TRBJ2-3, with TRBD2 identical over 10 bases. Germline lookup yields CDR1 SGHDT and CDR2 YYEEEE. J gave up 5 bases and V 7 bases, and 10 bases lay outside the gene matches. This CDR3 has 15 residues. CDR3 amino acids: CASGPGLAARDTQYF. The CDR3 DNA follows: TGTGCCAGCGGGCCCGGACTAGCGGCTCGAGATACGCAGTATTTT.

This clonotype was counted many times. This rearrangement joins TRBV4-1 to TRBJ2-1; 11 bases line up with TRBD1. The CDR3 is made up of 15 amino acids. The germline V gene has CDR1 MGHRA and CDR2 YSYEKL. The trim removed 2 bases at V and 8 bases at J, leaving 5 bases unmatched. The CDR3 spells CASSQRTGGGDEQFF. The CDR3 DNA is TGCGCCAGCAGCCAACGGACAGGGGGCGGAGATGAGCAGTTCTTC.